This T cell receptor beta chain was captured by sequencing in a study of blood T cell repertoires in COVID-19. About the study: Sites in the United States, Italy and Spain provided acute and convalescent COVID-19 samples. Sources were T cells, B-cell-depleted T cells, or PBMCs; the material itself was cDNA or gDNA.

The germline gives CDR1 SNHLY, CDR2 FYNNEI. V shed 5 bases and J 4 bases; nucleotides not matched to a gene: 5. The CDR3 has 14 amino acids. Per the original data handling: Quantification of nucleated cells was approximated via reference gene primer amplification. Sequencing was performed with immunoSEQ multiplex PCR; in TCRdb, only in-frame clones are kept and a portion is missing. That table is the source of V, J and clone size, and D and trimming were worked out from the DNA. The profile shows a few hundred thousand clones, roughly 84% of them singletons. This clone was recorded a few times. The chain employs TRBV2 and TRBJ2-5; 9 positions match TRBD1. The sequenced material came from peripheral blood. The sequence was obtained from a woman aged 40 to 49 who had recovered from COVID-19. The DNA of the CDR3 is TGTGCCAGCAGTCCGGACAGGGGTGGAGAGACCCAGTACTTC. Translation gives CASSPDRGGETQYF.